The clone carrying this T cell receptor (beta chain) was counted many times. The antigen remains unidentified. These data belong to a study of T cells after yellow fever vaccination. Between the trimmed V and J ends, which lost 7 bases and 7 bases, there was a span of 10 bases. The CDR3 is made up of 11 amino acids. Each CDR3 protein gets one entry after TCRdb re-called the 5' RACE reads with MiXCR. The sample records around 350,000 distinct CDR3 sequences, over 5% being singletons. Study-wide results and limits: Abundant contaminating clonotypes from the bulk population could appear in FACS-sorted repertoires.

The receptor was isolated from a man aged 25-40 years who received the YFV17D yellow fever vaccine. The chain is built from TRBV12-3 or TRBV12-4 and TRBJ1-2; no clear D gene. Sequencing was performed on PBMCs, taken 5 days after the yellow fever booster vaccination. The CDR3, as DNA: TGTGCCAGCATGGGCCGACCTGGCTACACCTTC. Its translation is CASMGRPGYTF.